A single sample is the source of the 18 T cell receptor beta chains below, sequenced in a study of identical twins. TCRdb redid the calling of the 5' RACE reads with MiXCR, one entry per CDR3 protein. Of under 900,000 distinct CDR3 sequences listed, roughly 12% are singletons. These data were also filed under a second study, of yellow fever vaccine responses in identical twins.

Sequencing input: PBMCs. The origin of the receptors is a woman aged 18-30 years in good health.

J is TRBJ2-1 and V is TRBV4-2; 10 bases agree with TRBD2. Germline trimming cut 1 base from V and 2 bases from J; bases unmatched to any gene: 8. Germline assignment: CDR1 LGHNA and CDR2 YNFKEQ. The CDR3 sequence is 18 residues long. The CDR3 nucleotides are TGTGCCAGCAGCCAAGCCCCTAGCGGGAGTGTAACCTACAATGAGCAGTTCTTC. Its translation: CASSQAPSGSVTYNEQFF.

The rearrangement uses TRBV28 and TRBJ2-5; D ambiguous. The germline V and J ends were trimmed by 5 bases and 2 bases, with 12 bases remaining between them. In germline, CDR1 is MDHEN, CDR2 SYDVKM. This CDR3 region has 14 residues. CDR3 loop: CASSPYPNQETQYF. CDR3 nucleotide sequence: TGTGCCAGCAGTCCCTACCCCAATCAAGAGACCCAGTACTTC.

This chain uses TRBV15 with TRBJ2-1; TRBD2 matches 8 bases. Germline assignment: CDR1 LNHNV and CDR2 YYDKDF (reference sequence). This CDR3 is built from 16 residues. With V trimmed by 5 bases and J by 2 bases, 8 bases remained unmatched. CDR3 protein: CATSPRTSSTYNEQFF. CDR3 bases: TGTGCCACCAGCCCTCGGACTAGCTCCACCTACAATGAGCAGTTCTTC.

This clonotype has more than one count but fewer than ten. The chain is built from TRBV3-1 and TRBJ2-5; D possibly corresponds to TRBD2 (7 bases). This CDR3 contains 16 residues. CDR1 LGHDT and CDR2 YNNKEL come from the germline V gene (reference sequence). Trimming shortened V by 1 base and J by 2 bases, and 14 bases separated the two germline ends. The CDR3: CASSQVWGGRQETQYF. CDR3 coding DNA: TGTGCCAGCAGCCAAGTTTGGGGGGGCCGGCAAGAGACCCAGTACTTC.

This clonotype was counted a single time. The chain is built from TRBV5-1 and TRBJ2-5; 7 bases line up with TRBD2. Germline-derived CDR1 and CDR2 are SGHRS and YFSETQ. The CDR3 length is 14 residues. J lost 4 bases, V lost 4 bases, and 7 bases had no gene match. The CDR3 DNA follows: TGCGCCAGCAGCCCGGGGGGTAGGGGAGAGACCCAGTACTTC. Amino acid sequence: CASSPGGRGETQYF.

This clonotype was counted only a few times. V usage is TRBV13 and J usage is TRBJ2-7; 15 bases line up with TRBD2. CDR1 is PRHDT, CDR2 FYEKMQ, per germline (reference sequence). V lost 5 bases, J lost 2 bases, and 10 bases stayed unmatched. CDR3 length equals 18 residues. CDR3 loop: CASSPGGLAGGGTYEQYF. CDR3 nucleotides: TGTGCCAGCAGCCCAGGGGGACTAGCGGGGGGAGGGACCTACGAGCAGTACTTC.

There are many counts of this clonotype. The V call is TRBV25-1, the J call TRBJ2-7; 8 nucleotides agree with TRBD1. J lost 0 bases, V lost 5 bases, and 9 bases had no gene match. This CDR3 has 16 residues. Per the germline V gene, CDR1 is MGHDK and CDR2 is SYGVNS. CDR3 in amino acids: CASSSLDRDNSYEQYF. Here the CDR3 DNA reads TGTGCCAGCAGTTCCCTGGACAGGGATAACTCCTACGAGCAGTACTTC.

V is TRBV24-1 and J is TRBJ2-1; D might be TRBD2 (6 bases). Deletions cut 5 bases from V and 0 bases from J, with 22 bases between. Germline V CDR1 and CDR2: KGHDR, SFDVKD. CDR3 length: 19 amino acids. The CDR3 DNA is TGTGCCACCAGTGGGGGTGGCATGGGGGGATTCAGCTCCTACAATGAGCAGTTCTTC. Translation: CATSGGGMGGFSSYNEQFF.

The chain links TRBV20-1 to TRBJ2-3, with D maybe TRBD1 (5 bases). The germline V and J ends were trimmed by 7 bases and 6 bases, with 23 bases remaining between them. The CDR3 sequence is 15 residues long. CDR1 is DFQATT and CDR2 is SNEGSKA in the germline V gene (reference sequence). The CDR3 DNA sequence: TGCAGTGGGCTCTTCAGGGCCCTTATCATGGATACGCAGTATTTT. Encoded protein: CSGLFRALIMDTQYF.

The V and J genes are TRBV12-3 or TRBV12-4 and TRBJ1-4, with unresolved D. This CDR3 has 12 amino acids. V gave up 6 bases and J gave up 7 bases, with 9 bases separating them. The CDR3 DNA reads TGTGCCAGCAGCCACAGAGGTGAAAAACTGTTTTTT. Translated, it gives CASSHRGEKLFF.

Many counts were recorded for this clonotype. The chain employs TRBV7-8 and TRBJ2-2; 7 bases line up with TRBD1. The germline V gene has CDR1 SGHVS and CDR2 FQNEAQ. V shed 5 bases and J 3 bases; nucleotides not matched to a gene: 9. The CDR3 runs 16 residues. DNA for the CDR3: TGTGCCAGCAGCCTCGGACAGGCGAGGGACACCGGGGAGCTGTTTTTT. The encoded protein is CASSLGQARDTGELFF.

The chain combines TRBV5-5 with TRBJ2-5; 16 bases fit TRBD2. CDR3 length equals 15 residues. Trimming removed 3 bases from V and 5 bases from J; junction bases left unmatched: 1. Germline V gene data show CDR1 as SGHKS and CDR2 as YYEKEE (reference sequence). The CDR3 DNA reads as TGTGCCAGCAGCTGGGGACTAGCGGGAGGGGAGACCCAGTACTTC. Protein: CASSWGLAGGETQYF.

This clonotype was observed a few times. The chain uses TRBV6-2 or TRBV6-3 and TRBJ2-1; 8 bases agree with TRBD2. Unmatched junction bases numbered 2, after V lost 2 bases and J lost 2 bases. The CDR3 extends over 15 amino acids. The germline CDR1 and CDR2 sequences are MNHEY and SVGEGT. The CDR3 loop reads CASSYDGGAYNEQFF. The CDR3 coding sequence is TGTGCCAGCAGTTACGACGGGGGGGCCTACAATGAGCAGTTCTTC.

The chain joins TRBV7-9 to TRBJ1-6; D is ambiguous. V dropped 6 bases and J dropped 8 bases, with 2 bases sitting between them. CDR1 is SEHNR and CDR2 is FQNEAQ in the germline V gene (reference sequence). The length of the CDR3 is 10 residues. CDR3 sequence: CASSDSPLHF. DNA of the CDR3: TGTGCCAGCAGTGATTCACCCCTCCACTTT.

This rearrangement joins TRBV12-3 or TRBV12-4 to TRBJ2-6; perhaps D is TRBD1 or TRBD2 (5 bases each). V was trimmed by 3 bases and J by 1 base, leaving 13 bases between them. The CDR3 runs 17 residues. The CDR3 DNA follows: TGTGCCAGCAGTTTTGTGGGGGTTAAGTCTGGGGCCAACGTCCTGACTTTC. As protein: CASSFVGVKSGANVLTF.

V usage is TRBV7-9 and J usage is TRBJ1-3; 10 bases map to TRBD1. After removal of 5 bases from V and 4 bases from J, the junction contained 5 bases not matched to a gene. The CDR3 spans 15 residues. Germline V gene sequence: CDR1 SEHNR, CDR2 FQNEAQ (reference sequence). The CDR3, as DNA: TGTGCCAGCAGCGTCGACAGGGGGCGAGGAAACACCATATATTTT. Residues: CASSVDRGRGNTIYF.

This clonotype was recorded at least ten times. The J gene is TRBJ2-5, the V gene TRBV27; D remains ambiguous. Germline V gene sequence: CDR1 MNHEY, CDR2 SMNVEV (reference sequence). V lost 6 bases to trimming and J lost 0 bases, with 20 bases between them. The CDR3 is made up of 17 amino acids. This CDR3 reads CASRRRGGRLYQETQYF. The CDR3, as DNA: TGTGCCAGCAGGAGACGCGGCGGCCGACTGTACCAAGAGACCCAGTACTTC.

This chain links TRBV12-3 or TRBV12-4 with TRBJ2-5, with D perhaps matching TRBD1 (5 bases). Trimming took 6 bases from V and 9 from J, leaving 14 bases between them. This CDR3 comprises 12 residues. The DNA for the CDR3 is TGTGCCAGCAGCCCCTCAGGGTCGGCCCAGTACTTC. It encodes CASSPSGSAQYF.